This TCR beta chain was identified during a study of OX40 agonist ivuxolimab in advanced cancers. Overall study: The patients got ivuxolimab, which is an agonistic anti-OX40 (CD134) antibody.

Whole-study findings and limits: Clonal expansion among partial responders at 0.1-3.0 mg/kg ranked near the lowest.

This CDR3 is 13 amino acids long. Germline V gives CDR1 GTSNPN, CDR2 SVGIG (reference sequence). V gave up 1 base and J gave up 7 bases; unmatched junction bases: 4. TCRdb keeps only in-frame clones here, not all; method: immunoSEQ multiplex PCR. The sample holds approximately 50,000 clones; around 85% are singletons and the top ten take around 13%. This clone was found a few times. The antigen is not known. The chain recombines TRBV30 with TRBJ1-5; TRBD1 agrees at 7 bases. This TCR was sampled from an adult with an advanced solid tumor such as melanoma, head and neck, liver or kidney cancer. This specimen was CD4+ or CD8+ T cells sorted from blood, taken in a trial of the OX40 agonist ivuxolimab. The CDR3 sequence is CAWSAGDSQPQHF. The CDR3 region has the DNA TGTGCCTGGAGTGCAGGGGACAGCCAGCCCCAGCATTTT.